Listed below are T cell receptor beta chains from one sample, sequenced in a study of shared clonotypes between healthy human individuals. Here immunoSEQ multiplex PCR was the method, and the copy in TCRdb shows in-frame clones only, minus some. The sample has roughly 500,000 clones, about 96% seen once; the top ten hold about 0.059%. The sequenced material came from naive CD4+ T cells sorted from blood. All receptors derive from a woman aged 25-40 years in good health. Each CDR3 is given with its conserved first and last residue. A D gene is named only where the DNA matches it firmly. The listing skips clone size in some rows; elsewhere it reads once, few, many or a size class.

clone_size: NA; j_call: TRBJ2-1; d_call: TRBD2; v_call: TRBV29-1; cdr3_aa: CSVGPPSGVYNEQFF; cdr3_nt: TGCAGCGTTGGTCCCCCTAGCGGGGTATACAATGAGCAGTTCTTC
clone_size: NA; j_call: TRBJ1-1; d_call: TRBD1; v_call: TRBV6-1; cdr3_aa: CASSEAVGDRVLPFF; cdr3_nt: TGTGCCAGCAGTGAAGCAGTGGGGGACAGGGTTCTCCCTTTCTTT
clone_size: once; j_call: TRBJ1-5; d_call: TRBD1; v_call: TRBV4-1; cdr3_aa: CASSQGQGANQPQHF; cdr3_nt: TGCGCCAGCAGCCAAGGACAGGGTGCAAATCAGCCCCAGCATTTT
clone_size: NA; j_call: TRBJ2-1; d_call: TRBD2; v_call: TRBV25-1; cdr3_aa: CASSELQTSGDEQFF; cdr3_nt: TGTGCCAGCAGTGAACTTCAGACTAGCGGCGATGAGCAGTTCTTC
clone_size: NA; j_call: TRBJ2-1; d_call: NA; v_call: TRBV7-9; cdr3_aa: CASSLESSSNEQFF; cdr3_nt: TGTGCCAGCAGCTTAGAGTCGTCCTCCAATGAGCAGTTCTTC
clone_size: NA; j_call: TRBJ2-1; d_call: NA; v_call: TRBV5-1; cdr3_aa: CASTASVYNEQFF; cdr3_nt: TGCGCCAGCACGGCTAGCGTGTACAATGAGCAGTTCTTC
clone_size: NA; j_call: TRBJ1-4; d_call: NA; v_call: TRBV7-9; cdr3_aa: CASSLWVATNEKLFF; cdr3_nt: TGTGCCAGCAGCTTATGGGTTGCAACTAATGAAAAACTGTTTTTT
clone_size: NA; j_call: TRBJ1-3; d_call: NA; v_call: TRBV28; cdr3_aa: CASRVGGPYSGNTIYF; cdr3_nt: TGTGCCAGCCGAGTGGGGGGCCCCTACTCTGGAAACACCATATATTTT
clone_size: NA; j_call: TRBJ2-1; d_call: TRBD1; v_call: TRBV9; cdr3_aa: CASSAHRGPEQFF; cdr3_nt: TGTGCCAGCAGCGCCCACAGGGGCCCGGAGCAGTTCTTC
clone_size: NA; j_call: TRBJ1-1; d_call: NA; v_call: TRBV2; cdr3_aa: CASWQIGTEAFF; cdr3_nt: TGTGCCAGCTGGCAGATTGGCACTGAAGCTTTCTTT
clone_size: once; j_call: TRBJ2-3; d_call: TRBD2; v_call: TRBV5-1; cdr3_aa: CASSEGLAGEVDTQYF; cdr3_nt: TGCGCCAGCAGCGAGGGACTAGCGGGAGAGGTAGATACGCAGTATTTT
clone_size: NA; j_call: TRBJ2-1; d_call: TRBD2; v_call: TRBV7-9; cdr3_aa: CASSPMASGSDSGLIF; cdr3_nt: TGTGCCAGCAGCCCTATGGCTAGCGGGAGCGATTCGGGCCTGATCTTC
clone_size: NA; j_call: TRBJ2-7; d_call: TRBD1; v_call: TRBV6-6; cdr3_aa: CASSGQGPTYEQYF; cdr3_nt: TGTGCCAGTTCCGGACAGGGGCCTACCTACGAGCAGTACTTC
clone_size: NA; j_call: TRBJ1-1; d_call: NA; v_call: TRBV5-1; cdr3_aa: CASSFTGSNTEAFF; cdr3_nt: TGCGCCAGCAGCTTCACAGGGTCTAACACTGAAGCTTTCTTT
clone_size: NA; j_call: TRBJ2-7; d_call: NA; v_call: TRBV28; cdr3_aa: CASSFGRDALYEQYF; cdr3_nt: TGTGCCAGCAGTTTCGGCCGGGACGCACTCTACGAGCAGTACTTC
clone_size: NA; j_call: TRBJ2-7; d_call: TRBD1; v_call: TRBV28; cdr3_aa: CASSWDRGRYEQYF; cdr3_nt: TGTGCCAGCAGTTGGGACAGGGGTAGGTACGAGCAGTACTTC
clone_size: NA; j_call: TRBJ2-1; d_call: TRBD1; v_call: TRBV6-4; cdr3_aa: CARKDRSSYNEQFF; cdr3_nt: TGTGCCAGAAAGGACAGGAGCTCCTACAATGAGCAGTTCTTC
clone_size: NA; j_call: TRBJ2-1; d_call: NA; v_call: TRBV27; cdr3_aa: CASSPGVADNEQFF; cdr3_nt: TGTGCCAGCAGTCCCGGAGTAGCGGACAATGAGCAGTTCTTC
clone_size: NA; j_call: TRBJ2-7; d_call: TRBD1; v_call: TRBV5-5; cdr3_aa: CASSRTGPPYEQYF; cdr3_nt: TGTGCCAGCAGCAGGACAGGGCCCCCCTACGAGCAGTACTTC
clone_size: NA; j_call: TRBJ1-6; d_call: NA; v_call: TRBV19; cdr3_aa: CASKFGVDSPLHF; cdr3_nt: TGTGCCAGCAAGTTTGGTGTGGATTCACCCCTCCACTTT
clone_size: NA; j_call: TRBJ2-1; d_call: NA; v_call: TRBV27; cdr3_aa: CASSMRADGKTYNEQFF; cdr3_nt: TGTGCCAGCAGTATGAGAGCCGACGGAAAAACCTACAATGAGCAGTTCTTC
clone_size: NA; j_call: TRBJ2-7; d_call: NA; v_call: TRBV6-5; cdr3_aa: CASSYTWAYEQYF; cdr3_nt: TGTGCCAGCAGTTACACTTGGGCCTACGAGCAGTACTTC
clone_size: NA; j_call: TRBJ2-1; d_call: TRBD2; v_call: TRBV15; cdr3_aa: CATGRLGGRAPYNEQFF; cdr3_nt: TGTGCCACCGGGAGGCTGGGCGGGAGGGCGCCCTACAATGAGCAGTTCTTC
clone_size: few; j_call: TRBJ1-2; d_call: NA; v_call: TRBV6-5; cdr3_aa: CASRTGSYGYTF; cdr3_nt: TGTGCCAGCCGAACAGGGTCCTATGGCTACACCTTC
clone_size: NA; j_call: TRBJ2-7; d_call: TRBD2; v_call: TRBV4-1; cdr3_aa: CASSPSGFSSYEQYF; cdr3_nt: TGCGCCAGCAGCCCTAGCGGTTTCAGCTCCTACGAGCAGTACTTC
clone_size: NA; j_call: TRBJ2-1; d_call: TRBD2; v_call: TRBV19; cdr3_aa: CASRIAGSSYNEQFF; cdr3_nt: TGTGCCAGTAGAATAGCGGGGAGCTCCTACAATGAGCAGTTCTTC
clone_size: NA; j_call: TRBJ2-5; d_call: NA; v_call: TRBV20-1; cdr3_aa: CSARRETQYF; cdr3_nt: TGCAGTGCTAGGCGGGAGACCCAGTACTTC
clone_size: NA; j_call: TRBJ2-3; d_call: NA; v_call: TRBV2; cdr3_aa: CATSTITDTQYF; cdr3_nt: TGTGCCACCTCGACTATTACAGATACGCAGTATTTT
clone_size: NA; j_call: TRBJ2-7; d_call: NA; v_call: TRBV29-1; cdr3_aa: CSVAGTLTYEQYF; cdr3_nt: TGCAGCGTCGCCGGGACACTGACCTACGAGCAGTACTTC
clone_size: NA; j_call: TRBJ2-2; d_call: TRBD2; v_call: TRBV10-3; cdr3_aa: CAINPGLAGGAGELFF; cdr3_nt: TGTGCCATCAACCCGGGACTAGCGGGAGGGGCCGGGGAGCTGTTTTTT
clone_size: NA; j_call: TRBJ2-7; d_call: TRBD1; v_call: TRBV11-2; cdr3_aa: CASSSPALGQWSYEQYF; cdr3_nt: TGTGCCAGCAGCTCTCCCGCCCTGGGACAGTGGAGCTACGAGCAGTACTTC